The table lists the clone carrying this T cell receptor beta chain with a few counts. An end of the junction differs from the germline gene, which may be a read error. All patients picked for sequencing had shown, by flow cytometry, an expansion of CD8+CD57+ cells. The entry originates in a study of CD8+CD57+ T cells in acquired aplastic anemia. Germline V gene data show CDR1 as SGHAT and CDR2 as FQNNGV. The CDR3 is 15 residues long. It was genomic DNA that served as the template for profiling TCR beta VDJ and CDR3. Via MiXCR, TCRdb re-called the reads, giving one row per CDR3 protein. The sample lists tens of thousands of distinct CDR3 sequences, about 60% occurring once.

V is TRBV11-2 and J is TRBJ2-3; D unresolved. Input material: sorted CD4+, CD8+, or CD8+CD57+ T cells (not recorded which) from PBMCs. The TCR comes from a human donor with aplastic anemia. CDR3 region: CGSSLVGSRTDTQYF. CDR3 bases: TGTGGCAGCAGCTTAGTGGGCAGCCGCACAGATACGCAGTATTTT.